The clone carrying this T cell receptor beta chain was seen many times. Samples each yielded at least 5 micrograms of total RNA. The germline V gene encodes CDR1 SQVTM and CDR2 ANQGSEA. CDR3 length equals 13 residues. V was trimmed by 3 bases and J by 2 bases, leaving 10 bases between them. This sample was included in a study of blood T cells in healthy people across ages. PCR was performed a second time for about 6 to 12 cycles using a sample-barcoded 5' primer and a J-beta primer mix. TCRdb ran MiXCR on the 5' RACE reads and lists one entry per CDR3 protein. The repertoire consists of around 990,000 distinct CDR3 sequences, with about 25% occurring once and the leading ten covering around 0.75%. The same sample was also studied in work on T cells of mothers and their children. That work adds: Sequencing revealed no T cell clones that were persistent and microchimeric.

The sequencing input was blood. V and J are TRBV29-1 and TRBJ2-5; D could derive from TRBD1 or TRBD2 (5 bases each). This sequence was found in a girl aged 2-10 years in good health. The CDR3 spells CSVDWDAQETQYF. CDR3 sequence (DNA): TGCAGCGTTGATTGGGACGCACAAGAGACCCAGTACTTC.